The 5 T cell receptor beta chains presented below share a single source sample, sequenced in a study of T-cell reconstitution after alpha-beta-depleted transplantation in children. A TCRbeta library incorporating unique molecular identifiers was prepared. TCRdb re-called the PCR reads through MiXCR, storing one row per CDR3 protein. The top ten clones hold around 4% of a sample with about 600,000 distinct CDR3 sequences, roughly a tenth of them seen once. The sample in question was PBMCs from the stem cell graft donor, obtained from the stem cell graft. These receptors were collected from a human donor who donated a stem cell graft to a child with acute myeloid leukemia.

This clonotype has ten or more counts. This sequence joins TRBV6-2 or TRBV6-3 and TRBJ2-3, with TRBD2 matching over 11 bases. Germline values: CDR1 MNHEY, CDR2 SVGEGT. CDR3 length: 16 amino acids. V was pared by 5 bases and J by 0 bases, with 4 bases of the junction left unmatched. The CDR3 region has the DNA TGTGCCAGCAGTAAGGGACTAGCGGCTAGCACAGATACGCAGTATTTT. Translating it yields CASSKGLAASTDTQYF.

The chain employs TRBV12-3 or TRBV12-4 and TRBJ1-1, with TRBD1 matching 7 bases. V gave up 2 bases and J gave up 7 bases; unmatched junction bases: 10. The CDR3 is 15 amino acids. CDR3 nucleotide sequence: TGTGCCAGCAGTTTAACCGCGGCAGGGGGAGTTGAAGCTTTCTTT. Protein: CASSLTAAGGVEAFF.

This clonotype was seen only a few times. The J gene is TRBJ2-2, the V gene TRBV12-3 or TRBV12-4, with a possible D match to TRBD2 (6 bases). The CDR3 has 16 amino acids. The germline V and J ends were trimmed by 0 bases and 0 bases, with 8 bases remaining between them. CDR3 bases: TGTGCCAGCAGTTTAGCATCTAGCGCGAACACCGGGGAGCTGTTTTTT. This translates into CASSLASSANTGELFF.

This clonotype came up once. The rearrangement links TRBV20-1 to TRBJ1-1; D remains unclear. The germline gives CDR1 DFQATT, CDR2 SNEGSKA (reference sequence). The length of the CDR3 is 12 residues. CDR3 coding DNA: TGCTGCGCGGGAAGGGCGAACACTGAAGCTTTCTTT. Translation gives CCAGRANTEAFF.

The chain carries TRBV4-1 and TRBJ1-1, with D tentatively TRBD1 (6 bases). The CDR3 totals 18 residues. Germline V CDR1 and CDR2: MGHRA, YSYEKL. Trimming shortened V by 1 base and J by 1 base, and 19 bases separated the two germline ends. As DNA, the CDR3 is TGCGCCAGCAGCCAAGGGGTCGGGGGGCGCGGAGGGAACACTGAAGCTTTCTTT. Translation: CASSQGVGGRGGNTEAFF.